The 22 T cell receptor beta chains presented below share a single source sample, sequenced in a study of blood T cell repertoires in COVID-19. The data were produced by immunoSEQ multiplex PCR, yet TCRdb's version contains in-frame clones alone and is incomplete. The sample records about 62,000 clones, 79% being singletons. The sequenced sample was peripheral blood. The receptors originated from a woman at least 80 years old with active or convalescent COVID-19.

This sequence joins TRBV19 and TRBJ2-2; 11 bases line up with TRBD1. With V trimmed by 5 bases and J by 3 bases, 5 bases remained unmatched. Looked up from germline, CDR1 is LNHDA and CDR2 is SQIVND (reference sequence). CDR3 length: 16 amino acids. The CDR3 spells CASSPGDRGDTGELFF. The DNA of the CDR3 is TGTGCCAGTAGTCCTGGGGACAGGGGGGACACCGGGGAGCTGTTTTTT.

This chain uses TRBV14 with TRBJ2-5, with a weak D call TRBD1 (6 bases). The germline V and J ends were trimmed by 1 base and 7 bases, with 10 bases remaining between them. In germline, CDR1 is SGHDN, CDR2 FVKESK. This CDR3 region has 13 residues. The CDR3, as DNA: TGTGCCAGCAGCCAAGGGGGGCCGGGGACCCAGTACTTC. Amino acid sequence: CASSQGGPGTQYF.

This chain's CDR3 is CASSLGTSGDTDTQYF. CDR3 nucleotide sequence: TGTGCCAGCAGCTTAGGAACTAGCGGGGACACAGATACGCAGTATTTT. J is TRBJ2-3 and V is TRBV11-3, with TRBD2 identical over 10 bases. The CDR3 totals 16 residues. J lost 2 bases, V lost 1 base, and 3 bases had no gene match. CDR1 is SGHNT and CDR2 is YENEEA in the germline V gene. Variable domain in full (rest from reference TRBV11-3 and TRBJ2-3): EAGVVQSPRYKIIEKKQPVAFWCNPISGHNTLYWYLQNLGQGPELLIRYENEEAVDDSQLPKDRFSAERLKGVDSTLKIQPAELGDSAVYLCASSLGTSGDTDTQYFGPGTRLTVL.

The rearrangement joins TRBV5-1 to TRBJ1-2; TRBD1 agrees at 7 bases. CDR1 and CDR2 from the germline V gene are SGHRS and YFSETQ. V dropped 4 bases and J dropped 0; count of bases not matched to a gene: 6. CDR3 size: 15 residues. The DNA for the CDR3 is TGCGCCAGCAGCCCTCAGGGGGATTCTAACTATGGCTACACCTTC. Translating gives CASSPQGDSNYGYTF.

The chain is built from TRBV5-4 and TRBJ2-3; 7 nucleotides align to TRBD1. Germline assignment: CDR1 SGHNT and CDR2 YYREEE (reference sequence). V gave up 4 bases and J gave up 5 bases; unmatched junction bases: 7. The CDR3 is 14 amino acids. This chain's CDR3 is CASSKRQGLDTQYF. The CDR3 DNA sequence: TGTGCCAGCAGCAAACGACAGGGATTAGATACGCAGTATTTT.

The CDR3 loop is CASSPRTGGDTEAFF. The DNA of the CDR3 is TGCGCCAGCAGCCCTCGGACAGGCGGGGACACTGAAGCTTTCTTT. The rearrangement links TRBV5-1 to TRBJ1-1, with 7 positions matching TRBD1. Per the germline V gene, CDR1 is SGHRS and CDR2 is YFSETQ. This CDR3 is built from 15 residues. V dropped 4 bases and J dropped 3; count of bases not matched to a gene: 9.

The chain links TRBV5-1 to TRBJ1-4, with D maybe TRBD1 (6 bases). Germline CDR1 reads SGHRS; CDR2 reads YFSETQ. This CDR3 is built from 15 residues. The ends were cut back, 1 base at V and 7 bases at J, with 14 bases in the middle. Written as DNA, the CDR3 is TGCGCCAGCAGCTTGTTCGGACAGATTGGTGAAAAACTGTTTTTT. Its translation: CASSLFGQIGEKLFF. Variable domain in full (rest from reference TRBV5-1 and TRBJ1-4): KAGVTQTPRYLIKTRGQQVTLSCSPISGHRSVSWYQQTPGQGLQFLFEYFSETQRNKGNFPGRFSGRQFSNSRSEMNVSTLELGDSALYLCASSLFGQIGEKLFFGSGTQLSVL.

This clone occurred once. The chain has TRBV5-1 and TRBJ1-1, with D unresolved. In germline, CDR1 is SGHRS, CDR2 YFSETQ. CDR3 size: 15 residues. V dropped 0 bases and J dropped 0 bases, with 9 bases sitting between them. The CDR3 sequence: CASSLALALNTEAFF. CDR3 sequence (DNA): TGCGCCAGCAGCTTGGCGTTAGCTTTGAACACTGAAGCTTTCTTT.

V and J are TRBV20-1 and TRBJ1-1; TRBD1 matches at 10 bases. The V gene's germline CDR1 is DFQATT and CDR2 SNEGSKA (reference sequence). The junction had 3 bases not matched to a gene; V was cut back by 3 bases and J by 2 bases. The CDR3 runs to 14 residues. The CDR3 spells CSASWTGGNTEAFF. CDR3 sequence (DNA): TGCAGTGCTAGTTGGACAGGGGGTAACACTGAAGCTTTCTTT.

V is TRBV11-3 and J is TRBJ1-4; 7 positions match TRBD1. The CDR3 runs 15 residues. J gave up 3 bases and V 5 bases, and 6 bases lay outside the gene matches. Germline V gene sequence: CDR1 SGHNT, CDR2 YENEEA. CDR3 nucleotides: TGTGCCAGCAGCCCAAGACAGGGATCTAATGAAAAACTGTTTTTT. Translating gives CASSPRQGSNEKLFF.

This sequence joins TRBV9 and TRBJ1-3; maybe TRBD1 (6 bases). Trimming shortened V by 3 bases and J by 2 bases, and 18 bases separated the two germline ends. The length of the CDR3 is 17 residues. The germline V gene has CDR1 SGDLS and CDR2 YYNGEE. The CDR3 DNA sequence: TGTGCCAGCAGCGCCGCTCCGGGACACTCTCCTGGAAACACCATATATTTT. As protein: CASSAAPGHSPGNTIYF.

As DNA, the CDR3 is TGTGCCAGCAGCTTGTGGCCGGGAAACTATGGCTACACCTTC. This translates into CASSLWPGNYGYTF. This chain joins TRBV5-6 and TRBJ1-2, with no clear D. This CDR3 contains 14 residues. Trimming took 1 base from V and 2 from J, leaving 9 bases between them. The germline CDR1 and CDR2 sequences are SGHDT and YYEEEE.

This chain links TRBV7-5 with TRBJ2-1; TRBD2 is the table's D call, not checked against the DNA. TRBV7-5 is shown as a pseudogene. The CDR3 loop spans 19 amino acids. CDR3 region: CVRSPLRRRSSSSYNEQFF. CDR3 in DNA: TGTGTCAGAAGCCCCCTAAGGAGAAGGAGCTCCAGCTCCTACAATGAGCAGTTCTTC.

The chain joins TRBV27 to TRBJ2-3, with 10 positions matching TRBD1. V shed 5 bases and J 5 bases; nucleotides not matched to a gene: 4. Germline lookup yields CDR1 MNHEY and CDR2 SMNVEV (reference sequence). The CDR3 contains 14 residues. The CDR3 bases are TGTGCCAGCAGTCGACAGGGGGCGGAAGATACGCAGTATTTT. Amino acids: CASSRQGAEDTQYF.

The chain recombines TRBV18 with TRBJ1-5; perhaps TRBD1 as D (5 bases). The ends were cut back, 4 bases at V and 0 bases at J, with 10 bases in the middle. The CDR3 is 15 residues long. Germline loops: CDR1 KGHSH, CDR2 LQKENI. The DNA for the CDR3 is TGTGCCAGCTCACAGACAGCTAATAGCAATCAGCCCCAGCATTTT. Translating it yields CASSQTANSNQPQHF.

V usage is TRBV23-1 and J usage is TRBJ2-4; TRBD1 agrees at 7 bases. TRBV23-1 is an ORF for which the function is uncertain. V shed 4 bases, J shed 0 bases, and the junction held 18 bases outside the gene matches. The length of the CDR3 is 20 residues. CDR3 in amino acids: CASSPPRLQGPEIAKNIQYF. CDR3 sequence (DNA): TGCGCCAGCAGTCCGCCTCGATTACAGGGGCCAGAAATAGCCAAAAACATTCAGTACTTC.

The count of this clone is one. This chain links TRBV20-1 with TRBJ1-2, with D unclear. The V end lost 7 bases, the J end lost 4 bases, and 4 bases lay between the germline ends. This CDR3 has 9 residues. Germline V CDR1 and CDR2: DFQATT, SNEGSKA (reference sequence). The CDR3 loop is CSVLYGYTF. In nucleotides, the CDR3 is TGCAGTGTTCTCTATGGCTACACCTTC.

This clone occurred a few times. The rearrangement uses TRBV5-6 and TRBJ1-3; D is undetermined. Germline V lookup: CDR1 SGHDT, CDR2 YYEEEE. Trimming took 1 base from V and 1 from J, leaving 6 bases between them. The CDR3 covers 14 residues. CDR3 bases: TGTGCCAGCAGCTTGCAACAGTCTGGAAACACCATATATTTT. Protein product: CASSLQQSGNTIYF.

V is TRBV7-3 and J is TRBJ2-3; possibly TRBD1 for D (6 bases). The CDR3 runs 14 residues. V shed 5 bases and J shed 2 bases, with 11 bases lying between them. Germline assignment: CDR1 SGHTA and CDR2 FQGTGA. The CDR3 region has the DNA TGTGCCAGCAGCCAGGGACAACCCACAGATACGCAGTATTTT. Translated, it gives CASSQGQPTDTQYF. Combining the CDR3 with reference TRBV7-3 and TRBJ2-3 gives the whole variable domain GAGVSQTPSNKVTEKGKYVELRCDPISGHTALYWYRQSLGQGPEFLIYFQGTGAADDSGLPNDRFFAVRPEGSVSTLKIQRTERGDSAVYLCASSQGQPTDTQYFGPGTRLTVL.

This clone was found once. Given a much more abundant clone one base away, this may be a read error. The V call is TRBV7-9, the J call TRBJ1-1; possible D gene TRBD1, 5 bases. Germline CDR1 reads SEHNR; CDR2 reads FQNEAQ (reference sequence). V gave up 0 bases and J gave up 4 bases, with 12 bases separating them. The CDR3 covers 15 residues. The CDR3 reads CASSLAMGEGTEAFF. The CDR3 region has the DNA TGTGCCAGCAGCTTAGCGATGGGGGAGGGCACTGAAGCTTTCTTT.

The chain links TRBV4-2 to TRBJ2-7, with 11 bases identical to TRBD2. V shed 1 base and J 2 bases; nucleotides not matched to a gene: 10. Germline values: CDR1 LGHNA, CDR2 YNFKEQ. This CDR3 region has 18 residues. This chain's CDR3 is CASSQAELAGGETYEQYF. The CDR3 DNA follows: TGTGCCAGCAGCCAAGCGGAGCTAGCGGGGGGCGAAACCTACGAGCAGTACTTC.

The CDR3 is CASRTSGGAGQETQYF. CDR3 nucleotides: TGCGCCAGCAGGACTAGCGGGGGGGCGGGGCAAGAGACCCAGTACTTC. V and J are TRBV10-2 and TRBJ2-5, with TRBD2 matching 14 bases. The germline CDR1 and CDR2 sequences are WSHSY and SAAADI. V lost 6 bases and J lost 2; bases outside the gene matches: 5. The CDR3 totals 16 residues.